These 3 T cell receptor beta chains were all obtained from the same sample, sequenced in a study of blood T cell repertoires in COVID-19. Assay: immunoSEQ multiplex PCR; the TCRdb copy retains only in-frame clones and omits some. The data hold around 480,000 clones, with more than 70% observed a single time. The sequencing sample was made of peripheral blood. The receptor source for this set is a woman between 50 and 59 years old with COVID-19, enrolled during active disease.

For the CDR3, the DNA is TGTGCCAGCAGTGAATTAGGACAGGGAAGGGAGACCCAGTACTTC. Protein product: CASSELGQGRETQYF. This chain joins TRBV25-1 and TRBJ2-5, with TRBD1 identical over 8 bases. The CDR3 has 15 amino acids. Looked up from germline, CDR1 is MGHDK and CDR2 is SYGVNS. The ends lost 1 base at V and 5 bases at J; junction bases unmatched: 6. The full variable domain, in which reference TRBV25-1 and TRBJ2-5 provide the parts outside the CDR3, is EADIYQTPRYLVIGTGKKITLECSQTMGHDKMYWYQQDPGMELHLIHYSYGVNSTEKGDLSSESTVSRIRTEHFPLTLESARPSHTSQYLCASSELGQGRETQYFGPGTRLLVL.

For this clone: This specimen includes other DNA sequences encoding the same CDR3. V is TRBV4-2 and J is TRBJ1-1; 7 bases are a match to TRBD1. Germline V gene sequence: CDR1 LGHNA, CDR2 YNFKEQ. The CDR3 sequence is 14 residues long. The J segment lost 1 base and the V segment lost 4 bases, leaving 3 bases of the junction unmatched. This CDR3 is CASSRGQANTEAFF. The DNA for the CDR3 is TGTGCCAGCAGCCGCGGACAGGCGAACACTGAAGCTTTCTTT.

The CDR3 coding sequence is TGTGCCAGTAGTTCACAGGGACAATCACCCCTCCACTTT. Its protein is CASSSQGQSPLHF. The rearrangement joins TRBV19 to TRBJ1-6; a weak D match, TRBD1 (6 bases). This CDR3 comprises 13 residues. From germline, CDR1 is LNHDA and CDR2 SQIVND (reference sequence). V shed 5 bases and J shed 10 bases, with 12 bases lying between them.